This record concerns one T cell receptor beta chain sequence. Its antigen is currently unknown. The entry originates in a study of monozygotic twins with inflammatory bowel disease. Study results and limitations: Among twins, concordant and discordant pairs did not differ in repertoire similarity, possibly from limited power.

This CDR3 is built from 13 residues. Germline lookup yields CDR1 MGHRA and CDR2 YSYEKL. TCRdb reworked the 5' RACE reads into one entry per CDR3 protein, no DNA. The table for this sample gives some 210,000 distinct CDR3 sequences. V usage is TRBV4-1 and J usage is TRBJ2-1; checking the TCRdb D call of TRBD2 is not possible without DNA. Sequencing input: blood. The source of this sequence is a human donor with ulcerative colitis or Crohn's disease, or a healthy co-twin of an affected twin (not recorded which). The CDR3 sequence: CASSQASRGEQFF.